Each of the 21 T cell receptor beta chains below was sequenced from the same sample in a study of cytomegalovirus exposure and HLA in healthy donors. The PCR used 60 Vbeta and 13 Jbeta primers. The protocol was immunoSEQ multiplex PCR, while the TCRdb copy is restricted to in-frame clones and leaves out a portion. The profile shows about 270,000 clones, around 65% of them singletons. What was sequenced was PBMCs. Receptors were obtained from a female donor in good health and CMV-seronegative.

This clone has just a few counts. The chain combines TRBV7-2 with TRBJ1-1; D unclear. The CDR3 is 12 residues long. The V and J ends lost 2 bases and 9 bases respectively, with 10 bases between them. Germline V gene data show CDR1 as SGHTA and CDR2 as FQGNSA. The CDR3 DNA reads TGTGCCAGCAGCTTAACGAGTGAAAAAGCTTTCTTT. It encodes CASSLTSEKAFF. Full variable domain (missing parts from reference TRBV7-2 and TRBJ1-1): GAGVSQSPSNKVTEKGKDVELRCDPISGHTALYWYRQSLGQGLEFLIYFQGNSAPDKSGLPSDRFSAERTGGSVSTLTIQRTQQEDSAVYLCASSLTSEKAFFGQGTRLTVV.

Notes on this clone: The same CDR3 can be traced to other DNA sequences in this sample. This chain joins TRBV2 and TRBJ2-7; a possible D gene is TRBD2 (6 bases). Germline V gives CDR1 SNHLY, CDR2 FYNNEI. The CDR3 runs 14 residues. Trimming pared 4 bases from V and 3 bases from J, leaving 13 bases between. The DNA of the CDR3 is TGTGCCAGCAGTGTCGGGACTGGTAGCTACGAGCAGTACTTC. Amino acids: CASSVGTGSYEQYF.

In DNA, the CDR3 is TGTGCCAGCAGTGCCGAGGGAAAGGAATCTGGTGAGCAGTTCTTC. Encoded protein: CASSAEGKESGEQFF. J is TRBJ2-1 and V is TRBV25-1; a possible D gene is TRBD2 (5 bases). The V end lost 4 bases, the J end lost 9 bases, and 19 bases lay between the germline ends. Germline CDR1 MGHDK, CDR2 SYGVNS. This CDR3 is built from 15 residues. Full variable domain (missing parts from reference TRBV25-1 and TRBJ2-1): EADIYQTPRYLVIGTGKKITLECSQTMGHDKMYWYQQDPGMELHLIHYSYGVNSTEKGDLSSESTVSRIRTEHFPLTLESARPSHTSQYLCASSAEGKESGEQFFGPGTRLTVL.

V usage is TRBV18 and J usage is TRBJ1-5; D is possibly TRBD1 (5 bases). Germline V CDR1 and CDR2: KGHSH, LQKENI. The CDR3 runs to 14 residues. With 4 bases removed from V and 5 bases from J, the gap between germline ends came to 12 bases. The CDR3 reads CASSRGGDHQPQHF. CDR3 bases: TGTGCCAGCTCACGGGGAGGGGACCATCAGCCCCAGCATTTT.

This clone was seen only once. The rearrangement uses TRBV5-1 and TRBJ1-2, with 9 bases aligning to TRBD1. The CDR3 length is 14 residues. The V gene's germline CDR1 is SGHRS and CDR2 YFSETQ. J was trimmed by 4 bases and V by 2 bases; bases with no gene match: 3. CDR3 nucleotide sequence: TGCGCCAGCAGCTTCGACAGGGGGGCCTATGGCTACACCTTC. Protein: CASSFDRGAYGYTF.

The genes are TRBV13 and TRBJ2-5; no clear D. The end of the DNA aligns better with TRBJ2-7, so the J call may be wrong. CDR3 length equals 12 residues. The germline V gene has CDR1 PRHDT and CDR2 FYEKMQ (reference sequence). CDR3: CASSLGVSEQYF. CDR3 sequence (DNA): TGTGCCAGCAGCTTAGGTGTGTCCGAGCAGTACTTC.

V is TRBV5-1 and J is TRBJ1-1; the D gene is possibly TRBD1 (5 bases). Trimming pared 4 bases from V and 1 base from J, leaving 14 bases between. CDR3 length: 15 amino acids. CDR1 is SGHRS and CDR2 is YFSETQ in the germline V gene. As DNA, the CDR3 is TGCGCCAGCAGCCCTGGAGGGGTTTCGAACACTGAAGCTTTCTTT. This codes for CASSPGGVSNTEAFF.

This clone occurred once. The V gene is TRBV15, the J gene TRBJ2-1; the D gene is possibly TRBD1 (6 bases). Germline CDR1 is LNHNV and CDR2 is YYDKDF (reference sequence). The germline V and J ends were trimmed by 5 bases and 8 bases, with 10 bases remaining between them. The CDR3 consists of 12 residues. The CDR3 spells CATSAGEHEQFF. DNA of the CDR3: TGTGCCACCAGCGCAGGGGAACATGAGCAGTTCTTC.

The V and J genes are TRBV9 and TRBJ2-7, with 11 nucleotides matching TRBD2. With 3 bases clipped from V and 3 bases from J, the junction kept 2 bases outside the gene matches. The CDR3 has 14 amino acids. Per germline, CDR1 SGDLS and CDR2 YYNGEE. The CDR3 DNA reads TGTGCCAGCAGCGCAGGGACTAGCGGCTACGAGCAGTACTTC. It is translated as CASSAGTSGYEQYF.

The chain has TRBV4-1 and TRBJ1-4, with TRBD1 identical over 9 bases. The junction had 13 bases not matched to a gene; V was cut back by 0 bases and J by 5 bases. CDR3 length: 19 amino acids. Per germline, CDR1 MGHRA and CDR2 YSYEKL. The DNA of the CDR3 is TGCGCCAGCAGCCAAGAAATGGGACAGGGAACACAAGGGAATGAAAAACTGTTTTTT. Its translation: CASSQEMGQGTQGNEKLFF.

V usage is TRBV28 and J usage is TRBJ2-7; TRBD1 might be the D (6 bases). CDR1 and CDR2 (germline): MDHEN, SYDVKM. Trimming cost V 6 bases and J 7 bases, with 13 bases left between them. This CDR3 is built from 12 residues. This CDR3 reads CASRPQGIEQYF. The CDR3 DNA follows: TGTGCCAGCAGACCACAGGGAATAGAGCAGTACTTC.

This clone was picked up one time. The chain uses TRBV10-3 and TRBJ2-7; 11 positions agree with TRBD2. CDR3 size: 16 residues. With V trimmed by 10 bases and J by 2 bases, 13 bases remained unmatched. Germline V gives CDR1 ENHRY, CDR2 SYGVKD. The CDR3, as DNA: TGTGCCACCTCCTCCGGGACTAGCGGACTTACCTACGAGCAGTACTTC. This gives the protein CATSSGTSGLTYEQYF.

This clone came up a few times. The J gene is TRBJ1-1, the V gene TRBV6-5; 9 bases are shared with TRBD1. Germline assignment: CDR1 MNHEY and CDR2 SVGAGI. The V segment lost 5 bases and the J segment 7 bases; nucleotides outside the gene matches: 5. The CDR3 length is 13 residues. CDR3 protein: CASSLDRGVEAFF. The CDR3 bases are TGTGCCAGCAGTCTGGACAGGGGAGTTGAAGCTTTCTTT.

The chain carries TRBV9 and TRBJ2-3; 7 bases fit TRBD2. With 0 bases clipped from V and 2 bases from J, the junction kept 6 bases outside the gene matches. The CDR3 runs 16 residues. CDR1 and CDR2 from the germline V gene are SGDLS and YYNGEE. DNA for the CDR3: TGTGCCAGCAGCGTAGGAGGGAGGGCTCTCACAGATACGCAGTATTTT. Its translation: CASSVGGRALTDTQYF. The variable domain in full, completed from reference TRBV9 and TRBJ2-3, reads DSGVTQTPKHLITATGQRVTLRCSPRSGDLSVYWYQQSLDQGLQFLIQYYNGEERAKGNILERFSAQQFPDLHSELNLSSLELGDSALYFCASSVGGRALTDTQYFGPGTRLTVL.

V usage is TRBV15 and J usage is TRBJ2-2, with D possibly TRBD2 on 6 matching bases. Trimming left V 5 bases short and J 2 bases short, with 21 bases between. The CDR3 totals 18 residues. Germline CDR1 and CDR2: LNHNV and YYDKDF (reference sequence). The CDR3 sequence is CATSARPQGGRNTGELFF. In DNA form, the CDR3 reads TGTGCCACCAGCGCTCGGCCGCAGGGAGGACGTAACACCGGGGAGCTGTTTTTT.

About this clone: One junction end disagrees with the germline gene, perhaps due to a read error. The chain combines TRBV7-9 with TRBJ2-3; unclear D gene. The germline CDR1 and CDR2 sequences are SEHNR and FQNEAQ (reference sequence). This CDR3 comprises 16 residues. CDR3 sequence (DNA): TGTTCCAGCAGCTTCACCAGTGTATCAAGCACAGATACGCAGTATTTT. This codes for CSSSFTSVSSTDTQYF.

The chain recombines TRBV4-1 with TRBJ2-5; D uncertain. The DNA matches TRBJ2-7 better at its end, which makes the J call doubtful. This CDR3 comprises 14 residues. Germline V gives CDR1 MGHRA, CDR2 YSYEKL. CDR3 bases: TGCGCCAGCAGCCAAGCTCAGGTTACCTACGAGCAGTACTTC. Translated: CASSQAQVTYEQYF.

The CDR3 region is CSVRTGGRTEAFF. CDR3 nucleotide sequence: TGCAGCGTTCGCACGGGGGGCCGGACTGAAGCTTTCTTT. This chain connects TRBV29-1 to TRBJ1-1; possibly TRBD1 for D (6 bases). V was cut by 5 bases and J by 5 bases, with 15 bases left in between. Germline-derived CDR1 and CDR2 are SQVTM and ANQGSEA. CDR3 length: 13 amino acids.

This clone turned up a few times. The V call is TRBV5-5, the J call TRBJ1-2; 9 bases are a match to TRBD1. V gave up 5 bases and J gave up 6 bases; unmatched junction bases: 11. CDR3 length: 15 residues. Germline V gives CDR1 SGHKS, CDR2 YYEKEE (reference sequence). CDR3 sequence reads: CASSYPTGGFDGYTF. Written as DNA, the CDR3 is TGTGCCAGCAGTTATCCGACAGGGGGGTTCGATGGCTACACCTTC.

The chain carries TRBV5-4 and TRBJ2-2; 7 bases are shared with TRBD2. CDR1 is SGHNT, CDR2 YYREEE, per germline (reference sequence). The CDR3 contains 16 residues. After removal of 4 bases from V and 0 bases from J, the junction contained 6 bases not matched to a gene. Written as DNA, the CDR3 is TGTGCCAGCAGCCCTGGGAGGGGAGCGAACACCGGGGAGCTGTTTTTT. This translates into CASSPGRGANTGELFF.

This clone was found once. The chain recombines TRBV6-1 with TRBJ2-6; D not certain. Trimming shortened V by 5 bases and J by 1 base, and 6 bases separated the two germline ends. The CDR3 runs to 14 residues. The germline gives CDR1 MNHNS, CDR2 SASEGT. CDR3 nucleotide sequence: TGTGCCAGCAGTAGAACATCTGGGGCCAACGTCCTGACTTTC. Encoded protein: CASSRTSGANVLTF.